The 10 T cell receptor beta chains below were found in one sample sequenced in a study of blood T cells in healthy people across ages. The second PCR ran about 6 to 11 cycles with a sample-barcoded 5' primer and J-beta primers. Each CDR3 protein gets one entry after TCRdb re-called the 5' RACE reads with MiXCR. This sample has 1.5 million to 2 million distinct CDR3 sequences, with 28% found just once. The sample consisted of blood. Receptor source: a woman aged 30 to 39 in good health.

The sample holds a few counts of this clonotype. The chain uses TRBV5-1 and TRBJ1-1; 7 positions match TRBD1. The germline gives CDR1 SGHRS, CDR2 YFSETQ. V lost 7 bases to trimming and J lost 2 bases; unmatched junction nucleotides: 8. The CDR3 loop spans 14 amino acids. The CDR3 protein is CASRDSLLNTEAFF. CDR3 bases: TGCGCCAGCCGGGACAGCCTACTCAACACTGAAGCTTTCTTT.

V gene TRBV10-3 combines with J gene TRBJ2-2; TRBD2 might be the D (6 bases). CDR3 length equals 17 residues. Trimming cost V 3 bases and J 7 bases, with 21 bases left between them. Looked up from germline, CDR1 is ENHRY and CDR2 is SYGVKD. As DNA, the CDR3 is TGTGCCATCAGTGATATAGGGCCCCCCCGGAGGGGCGGGGAGCTGTTTTTT. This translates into CAISDIGPPRRGGELFF.

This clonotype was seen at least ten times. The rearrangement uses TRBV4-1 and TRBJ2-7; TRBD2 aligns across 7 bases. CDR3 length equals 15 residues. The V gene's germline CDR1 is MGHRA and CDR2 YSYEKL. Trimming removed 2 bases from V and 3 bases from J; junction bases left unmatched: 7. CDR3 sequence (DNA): TGCGCCAGCAGCCAACCCTCGGGGGGATACTACGAGCAGTACTTC. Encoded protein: CASSQPSGGYYEQYF.

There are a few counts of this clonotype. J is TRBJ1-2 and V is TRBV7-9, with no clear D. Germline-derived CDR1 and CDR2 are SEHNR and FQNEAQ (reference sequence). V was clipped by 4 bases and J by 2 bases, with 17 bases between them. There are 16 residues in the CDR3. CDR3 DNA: TGTGCCAGCAGCTCGACCCGACGCCATACCAACTATGGCTACACCTTC. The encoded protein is CASSSTRRHTNYGYTF.

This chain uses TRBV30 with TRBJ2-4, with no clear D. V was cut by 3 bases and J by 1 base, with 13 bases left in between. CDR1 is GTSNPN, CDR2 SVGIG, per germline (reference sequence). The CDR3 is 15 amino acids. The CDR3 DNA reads TGTGCCTGGAGGAAGTTGGGGATGGCCAAAAACATTCAGTACTTC. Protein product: CAWRKLGMAKNIQYF.

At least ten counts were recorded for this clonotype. Written as DNA, the CDR3 is TGCGCCAGCAGTGGAGGGCTCGGCTACACCTTC. It encodes CASSGGLGYTF. The V gene is TRBV10-2, the J gene TRBJ1-2; D remains unclear. The germline gives CDR1 WSHSY, CDR2 SAAADI. This CDR3 spans 11 amino acids. V lost 4 bases to trimming and J lost 8 bases, with 8 bases between them.

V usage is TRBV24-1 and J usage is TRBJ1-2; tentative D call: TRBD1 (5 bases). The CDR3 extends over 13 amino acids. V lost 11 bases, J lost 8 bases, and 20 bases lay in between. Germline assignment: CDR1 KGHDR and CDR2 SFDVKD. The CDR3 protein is CAIDGGEEIGYTF. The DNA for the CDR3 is TGTGCCATAGACGGGGGTGAGGAAATCGGCTACACCTTC.

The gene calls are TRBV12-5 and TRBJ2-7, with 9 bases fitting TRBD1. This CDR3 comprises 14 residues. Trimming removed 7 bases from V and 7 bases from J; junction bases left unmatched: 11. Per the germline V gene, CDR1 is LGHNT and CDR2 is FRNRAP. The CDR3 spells CASEQGQGWNEQYF. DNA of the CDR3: TGTGCTAGTGAACAGGGACAGGGATGGAATGAGCAGTACTTC. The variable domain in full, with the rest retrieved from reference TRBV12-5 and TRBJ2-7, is DARVTQTPRHKVTEMGQEVTMRCQPILGHNTVFWYRQTMMQGLELLAYFRNRAPLDDSGMPKDRFSAEMPDATLATLKIQPSEPRDSAVYFCASEQGQGWNEQYFGPGTRLTVT.

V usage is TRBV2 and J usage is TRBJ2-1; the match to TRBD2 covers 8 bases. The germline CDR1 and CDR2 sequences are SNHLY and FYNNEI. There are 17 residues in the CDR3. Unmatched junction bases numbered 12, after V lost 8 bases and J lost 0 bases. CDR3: CASLSGLGTSSYNEQFF. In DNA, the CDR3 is TGTGCCAGCTTATCGGGACTAGGTACGAGCTCCTACAATGAGCAGTTCTTC. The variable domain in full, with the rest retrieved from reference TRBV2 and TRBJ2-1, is EPEVTQTPSHQVTQMGQEVILRCVPISNHLYFYWYRQILGQKVEFLVSFYNNEISEKSEIFDDQFSVERPDGSNFTLKIRSTKLEDSAMYFCASLSGLGTSSYNEQFFGPGTRLTVL.

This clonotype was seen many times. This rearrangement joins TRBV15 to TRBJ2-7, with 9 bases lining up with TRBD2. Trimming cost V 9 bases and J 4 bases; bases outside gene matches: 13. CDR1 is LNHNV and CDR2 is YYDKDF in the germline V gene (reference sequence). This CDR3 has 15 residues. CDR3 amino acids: CATAGSGRGRYEQYF. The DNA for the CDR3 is TGTGCCACAGCAGGTAGCGGGAGAGGGAGGTACGAGCAGTACTTC.